A single sample gave rise to the 14 T cell receptor beta chains below, sequenced in a study of T cell repertoires in aging, cancer and after chemotherapy. Rearranged V-D-J TRB sequences were amplified with a mixed TRB-A/B primer pool. TCRdb processed the multiplex PCR reads anew with MiXCR; each CDR3 protein has one entry. The sample shows about 400 distinct CDR3 sequences, 80% of them seen only once. Amplification of TCR beta used genomic DNA extracted from peripheral blood. Sequencing was carried out using blood. Receptors were obtained from a human donor with a solid tumor.

The CDR3 region is CASTKQGATEAFF. CDR3 bases: TGTGCCAGCACCAAACAGGGGGCGACTGAAGCTTTCTTT. The chain has TRBV6-5 and TRBJ1-1; 9 bases match TRBD1. The J segment lost 5 bases and the V segment lost 7 bases, leaving 5 bases of the junction unmatched. CDR1 MNHEY and CDR2 SVGAGI come from the germline V gene. CDR3 size: 13 residues.

The gene calls are TRBV30 and TRBJ2-1; TRBD1 matches at 8 bases. V dropped 0 bases and J dropped 12; count of bases not matched to a gene: 16. CDR1 and CDR2 from the germline V gene are GTSNPN and SVGIG (reference sequence). The CDR3 is 16 residues long. DNA of the CDR3: TGTGCCTGGAGTGTAGTGAGGACAGGGCTCTTGGGGGGGCAGTTCTTC. The encoded protein is CAWSVVRTGLLGGQFF.

The rearrangement uses TRBV6-5 and TRBJ2-3; maybe TRBD1 (5 bases). The V gene's germline CDR1 is MNHEY and CDR2 SVGAGI. V was trimmed by 7 bases and J by 2 bases, leaving 31 bases between them. This CDR3 is 20 amino acids long. The CDR3 sequence is CASNPAPGRALISATDTQYF. The CDR3 DNA follows: TGTGCCAGCAACCCCGCCCCGGGCAGGGCCCTCATCTCCGCCACAGATACGCAGTATTTT.

This chain links TRBV15 with TRBJ1-4; D gene ambiguous. The CDR3 runs to 9 residues. The germline gives CDR1 LNHNV, CDR2 YYDKDF (reference sequence). The CDR3 DNA is TGTGTCAAACCCCGGAAACTGTTTTTT. Translated, it gives CVKPRKLFF.

The chain uses TRBV7-2 and TRBJ2-5; no reliable D call. CDR1 SGHTA and CDR2 FQGNSA come from the germline V gene. V lost 2 bases and J lost 10, with 8 bases in between. There are 11 residues in the CDR3. The chain's CDR3 is CASSLISDQYF. The DNA for the CDR3 is TGTGCCAGCAGCTTAATTAGTGACCAGTACTTC. The whole variable domain, remainder taken from reference TRBV7-2 and TRBJ2-5, is GAGVSQSPSNKVTEKGKDVELRCDPISGHTALYWYRQSLGQGLEFLIYFQGNSAPDKSGLPSDRFSAERTGGSVSTLTIQRTQQEDSAVYLCASSLISDQYFGPGTRLLVL.

V is TRBV6-4 and J is TRBJ1-1; D not certain. Trimming stripped 2 bases from V and 0 bases from J, with 4 bases between. Germline V gene sequence: CDR1 MRHNA, CDR2 SNTAGT. This CDR3 has 13 amino acids. Here the CDR3 DNA reads TGTGCCAGCAGTGACAGTTTGAACACTGAAGCTTTCTTT. Translating it yields CASSDSLNTEAFF.

This clonotype was seen only a few times. V is TRBV6-5 and J is TRBJ2-5; D is unclear. Trimming stripped 0 bases from V and 4 bases from J, with 3 bases between. Germline lookup yields CDR1 MNHEY and CDR2 SVGAGI. The CDR3 has 12 residues. The CDR3 DNA is TGTGCCAGCAGTTACTCCCCAGAGACCCAGTACTTC. It specifies CASSYSPETQYF.

This chain links TRBV30 with TRBJ2-3; 10 bases map to TRBD1. The CDR3 sequence is 15 residues long. The germline gives CDR1 GTSNPN, CDR2 SVGIG (reference sequence). V lost 0 bases to trimming and J lost 3 bases; unmatched junction nucleotides: 3. CDR3: CAWSVRTGGTDTQYF. In DNA form, the CDR3 reads TGTGCCTGGAGTGTCAGGACAGGGGGTACAGATACGCAGTATTTT.

This clonotype is deemed hyperexpanded (1% or more). This rearrangement joins TRBV30 to TRBJ2-3; unclear D gene. The length of the CDR3 is 15 residues. Germline assignment: CDR1 GTSNPN and CDR2 SVGIG (reference sequence). V was pared by 4 bases and J by 0 bases, with 14 bases between. The CDR3 DNA sequence: TGTGCCTGGATCCTGGACGGAAAGAGCACAGATACGCAGTATTTT. As protein: CAWILDGKSTDTQYF.

The CDR3 sequence is CASGLAESYNEQFF. The CDR3 coding sequence is TGTGCCAGCGGGCTAGCGGAGAGCTACAATGAGCAGTTCTTC. The chain combines TRBV7-3 with TRBJ2-1; TRBD2 matches at 7 bases. With 8 bases clipped from V and 3 bases from J, the junction kept 7 bases outside the gene matches. There are 14 residues in the CDR3. CDR1 and CDR2 from the germline V gene are SGHTA and FQGTGA.

This chain uses TRBV11-3 with TRBJ2-3; TRBD2 matches at 10 bases. The ends lost 5 bases at V and 3 bases at J; junction bases unmatched: 5. The CDR3 is made up of 15 amino acids. Looked up from germline, CDR1 is SGHNT and CDR2 is YENEEA. The CDR3 nucleotides read TGTGCCAGCAGCAAACGTAGCGGGGGGACAGATACGCAGTATTTT. It encodes CASSKRSGGTDTQYF.

The chain couples TRBV30 to TRBJ2-1, with 10 positions matching TRBD2. Germline V lookup: CDR1 GTSNPN, CDR2 SVGIG (reference sequence). This CDR3 has 17 amino acids. After removal of 1 base from V and 3 bases from J, the junction contained 9 bases not matched to a gene. The DNA of the CDR3 is TGTGCCTGGAGTGGGGTGAGACTAGCGGGTCTCTACAATGAGCAGTTCTTC. Residues: CAWSGVRLAGLYNEQFF.

This clonotype has more than one count but fewer than ten. The J gene is TRBJ2-5, the V gene TRBV20-1; D may be TRBD2 (7 bases). CDR1 and CDR2 (germline): DFQATT, SNEGSKA (reference sequence). Deletions cut 0 bases from V and 4 bases from J, with 12 bases between. This CDR3 has 14 amino acids. The DNA for the CDR3 is TGCAGTGCTAGAGAGGGGGGGCGTCGAGAGACCCAGTACTTC. This encodes CSAREGGRRETQYF.

This chain uses TRBV5-1 with TRBJ2-3; the D is unclear. This CDR3 spans 14 amino acids. Germline V gene data show CDR1 as SGHRS and CDR2 as YFSETQ. V was pared by 0 bases and J by 0 bases, with 5 bases between. The CDR3 sequence: CASSLELSTDTQYF. CDR3 coding DNA: TGCGCCAGCAGCTTGGAGCTTAGCACAGATACGCAGTATTTT.